This T cell receptor (beta chain) was observed in a study of metastatic and nonmetastatic thyroid tumors. The entire patient cohort was treatment-naive prior to thyroid surgery. In germline, CDR1 is SGHAT, CDR2 FQNNGV. V lost 6 bases and J lost 3, with 5 bases in between. The CDR3 has 11 amino acids. MiXCR was used by TCRdb to re-call the PCR reads. The table includes roughly 70,000 clones, more than 15% detected once. Sequences were obtained from blood. The genes are TRBV11-2 and TRBJ1-1; no definite D call. The sequence was obtained from a female donor with papillary thyroid cancer or a benign thyroid nodule (not recorded which). Some clones in this sample may be carry-over from other donors' samples. The CDR3 bases are TGTGCCAGCAGTCGTTACACTGAAGCTTTCTTT. This gives the protein CASSRYTEAFF.